Below are 15 T cell receptor beta chains sequenced from a single sample in a study of cytomegalovirus exposure and HLA in healthy donors. This PCR relied on a set of 60 Vbeta primers and 13 Jbeta primers. Sequencing used immunoSEQ multiplex PCR; TCRdb keeps in-frame clones, though not all of them. Reported are around 46,000 clones; the ten largest clones contain 0.9% to 1.2%. What was sequenced was PBMCs. These receptors originate from a woman between 40 and 50 years old in good health and CMV-seronegative.

The V and J genes are TRBV28 and TRBJ2-7; tentative D call: TRBD2 (6 bases). V lost 4 bases to trimming and J lost 1 base, with 14 bases between them. CDR1 is MDHEN and CDR2 is SYDVKM in the germline V gene. This CDR3 comprises 15 residues. The DNA of the CDR3 is TGTGCCAGCAGTTGGTCTGGAGGGAAGTCCTACGAGCAGTACTTC. Its translation: CASSWSGGKSYEQYF. Full variable domain (outside the CDR3, taken from reference TRBV28 and TRBJ2-7): DVKVTQSSRYLVKRTGEKVFLECVQDMDHENMFWYRQDPGLGLRLIYFSYDVKMKEKGDIPEGYSVSREKKERFSLILESASTNQTSMYLCASSWSGGKSYEQYFGPGTRLTVT.

The gene calls are TRBV19 and TRBJ1-1, with 9 bases fitting TRBD1. CDR1 and CDR2 (germline): LNHDA, SQIVND (reference sequence). CDR3 length: 12 amino acids. The V and J ends lost 3 bases and 11 bases, in that order; junction bases with no gene match: 4. CDR3 DNA: TGTGCCAGTAGTATGTGGGGACAGGGTGCTTTCTTT. Protein: CASSMWGQGAFF.

This chain links TRBV28 with TRBJ1-4, with TRBD1 matching 7 bases. The CDR3 is 13 amino acids. Per germline, CDR1 MDHEN and CDR2 SYDVKM. The junction had 4 bases not matched to a gene; V was cut back by 4 bases and J by 8 bases. The CDR3: CASSSQGHEKLFF. The CDR3 DNA follows: TGTGCCAGCAGTTCACAGGGGCACGAAAAACTGTTTTTT.

The chain carries TRBV7-9 and TRBJ1-2, with 8 positions matching TRBD1. The germline gives CDR1 SEHNR, CDR2 FQNEAQ (reference sequence). The CDR3 spans 14 residues. V gave up 5 bases and J gave up 2 bases; unmatched junction bases: 4. The CDR3 DNA follows: TGTGCCAGCAGCGACCGGACAGGGAACTATGGCTACACCTTC. As protein: CASSDRTGNYGYTF.

The V call is TRBV2, the J call TRBJ1-4, with D perhaps matching TRBD1 (6 bases). CDR1 and CDR2 (germline): SNHLY, FYNNEI. The V end was cut by 4 bases, the J end by 5 bases, with 14 bases between. There are 15 residues in the CDR3. The CDR3 DNA reads as TGTGCCAGCAGTGTTCAGGGGTCGGGGAATGAAAAACTGTTTTTT. The encoded protein is CASSVQGSGNEKLFF.

CDR3 region: CASSPYSTGGQNIQYF. The CDR3 region has the DNA TGTGCCAGCAGCCCTTATTCTACAGGGGGCCAGAACATTCAGTACTTC. The V gene is TRBV7-9, the J gene TRBJ2-4; TRBD1 aligns across 9 bases. V trimming: 5 bases; J trimming: 7 bases; junction bases outside the gene matches: 12. Germline CDR1 SEHNR, CDR2 FQNEAQ (reference sequence). The CDR3 runs to 16 residues. Drawing the rest from reference TRBV7-9 and TRBJ2-4, the complete variable domain is DTGVSQNPRHKITKRGQNVTFRCDPISEHNRLYWYRQTLGQGPEFLTYFQNEAQLEKSRLLSDRFSAERPKGSFSTLEIQRTEQGDSAMYLCASSPYSTGGQNIQYFGAGTRLSVL.

This sequence joins TRBV7-7 and TRBJ2-1; 12 nucleotides align to TRBD2. The V gene end was trimmed by 5 bases and the J gene end by 7 bases; junction bases not matched to a gene: 9. This CDR3 contains 16 residues. From germline, CDR1 is SSHAT and CDR2 FNYEAQ (reference sequence). The CDR3 region is CASSPFLAGGVNEQFF. The CDR3 DNA follows: TGTGCCAGCAGCCCCTTCCTAGCGGGAGGGGTAAATGAGCAGTTCTTC.

The genes are TRBV11-2 and TRBJ1-1; no clear D. Trimming took 1 base from V and 0 from J, leaving 9 bases between them. Germline V gives CDR1 SGHAT, CDR2 FQNNGV. CDR3 length: 15 residues. This CDR3 is CASSLVRGMNTEAFF. The DNA for the CDR3 is TGTGCCAGCAGCTTAGTCCGGGGAATGAACACTGAAGCTTTCTTT.

This chain joins TRBV5-1 and TRBJ2-4; 13 bases match TRBD2. V was clipped by 3 bases and J by 2 bases; unmatched bases: 2. This CDR3 contains 16 residues. Germline V CDR1 and CDR2: SGHRS, YFSETQ. The CDR3 here is CASSSTSGRSKNIQYF. In DNA form, the CDR3 reads TGCGCCAGCAGCTCGACTAGCGGGAGGTCCAAAAACATTCAGTACTTC.

CDR3 in DNA: TGTGCCAGCATTACCCTGCGGCGGAGGGTCACTGAAGCTTTCTTT. This codes for CASITLRRRVTEAFF. The chain is built from TRBV28 and TRBJ1-1; D remains ambiguous. Trimming removed 7 bases at V and 4 bases at J, with 19 bases between. The CDR3 has 15 amino acids. Germline V gene lookup returns CDR1 MDHEN and CDR2 SYDVKM.

The chain has TRBV28 and TRBJ2-3; 11 nucleotides align to TRBD2. The CDR3 is 16 residues long. Germline V gene data show CDR1 as MDHEN and CDR2 as SYDVKM. V lost 8 bases to trimming and J lost 2 bases; unmatched junction nucleotides: 9. The CDR3 region is CASSPRSGRATDTQYF. Here the CDR3 DNA reads TGTGCCAGCTCCCCGCGTAGCGGGAGGGCCACAGATACGCAGTATTTT. Supplemented by reference TRBV28 and TRBJ2-3, the full variable domain reads DVKVTQSSRYLVKRTGEKVFLECVQDMDHENMFWYRQDPGLGLRLIYFSYDVKMKEKGDIPEGYSVSREKKERFSLILESASTNQTSMYLCASSPRSGRATDTQYFGPGTRLTVL.

Turning to this clone: The germline gene is not matched at one end of the junction; a read error may be the cause. This sequence joins TRBV4-2 and TRBJ2-3, with D maybe TRBD1 (5 bases). The germline CDR1 and CDR2 sequences are LGHNA and YNFKEQ. The CDR3 extends over 13 amino acids. The CDR3 loop reads CASSQAQTDKQYF. The DNA for the CDR3 is TGTGCCAGCAGCCAAGCCCAGACAGATAAGCAGTATTTT.

The chain is built from TRBV29-1 and TRBJ2-7, with a weak D call TRBD1 (5 bases). Per germline, CDR1 SQVTM and CDR2 ANQGSEA. The CDR3 extends over 12 amino acids. Trimming removed 8 bases from V and 7 bases from J, with 18 bases in between. The CDR3 sequence is CSTRQPPGEQYF. The DNA for the CDR3 is TGCAGCACCAGACAGCCACCTGGGGAGCAGTACTTC.

This chain joins TRBV6-5 and TRBJ1-1; 7 nucleotides align to TRBD1. J lost 2 bases, V lost 9 bases, and 3 bases had no gene match. The CDR3 has 12 amino acids. Germline-derived CDR1 and CDR2 are MNHEY and SVGAGI. CDR3 region: CASRTGNTEAFF. The CDR3 nucleotides read TGTGCCAGTCGGACAGGTAACACTGAAGCTTTCTTT.

The CDR3: CSVEDLMTLGSGYTF. Here the CDR3 DNA reads TGCAGCGTTGAAGACTTAATGACTCTGGGTAGTGGCTACACCTTC. This sequence joins TRBV29-1 and TRBJ1-2; D unclear. The germline gives CDR1 SQVTM, CDR2 ANQGSEA. Trimming left V 0 bases short and J 7 bases short, with 18 bases between. CDR3 length equals 15 residues.